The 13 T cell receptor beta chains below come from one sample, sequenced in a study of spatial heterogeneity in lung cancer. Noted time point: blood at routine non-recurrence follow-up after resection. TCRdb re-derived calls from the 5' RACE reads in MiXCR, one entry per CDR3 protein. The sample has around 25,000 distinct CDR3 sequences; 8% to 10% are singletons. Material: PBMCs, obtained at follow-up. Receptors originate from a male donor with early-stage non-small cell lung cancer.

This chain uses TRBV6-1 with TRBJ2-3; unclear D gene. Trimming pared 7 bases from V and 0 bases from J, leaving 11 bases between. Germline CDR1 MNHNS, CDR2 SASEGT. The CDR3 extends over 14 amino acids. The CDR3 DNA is TGTGCCAGCACCTCCAGAGCTAGCACAGATACGCAGTATTTT. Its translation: CASTSRASTDTQYF.

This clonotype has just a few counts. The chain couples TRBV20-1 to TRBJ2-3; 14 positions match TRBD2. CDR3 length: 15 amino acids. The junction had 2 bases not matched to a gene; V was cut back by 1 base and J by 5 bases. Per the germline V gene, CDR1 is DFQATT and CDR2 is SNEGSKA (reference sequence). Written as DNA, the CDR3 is TGCAGTGCTAGAGGTGGGACTAGCGGGGGAGATACGCAGTATTTT. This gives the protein CSARGGTSGGDTQYF.

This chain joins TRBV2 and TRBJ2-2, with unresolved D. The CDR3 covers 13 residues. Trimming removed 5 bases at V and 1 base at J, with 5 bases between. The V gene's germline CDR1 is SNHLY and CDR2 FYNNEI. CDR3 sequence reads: CASSPENTGELFF. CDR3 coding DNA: TGTGCCAGCAGTCCTGAGAACACCGGGGAGCTGTTTTTT.

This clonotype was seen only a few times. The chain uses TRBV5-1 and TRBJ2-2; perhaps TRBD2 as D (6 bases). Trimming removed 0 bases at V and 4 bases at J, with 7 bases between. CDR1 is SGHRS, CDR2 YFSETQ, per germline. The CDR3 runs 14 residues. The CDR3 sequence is CASSLEEGTGELFF. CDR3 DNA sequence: TGCGCCAGCAGCTTGGAGGAGGGCACCGGGGAGCTGTTTTTT.

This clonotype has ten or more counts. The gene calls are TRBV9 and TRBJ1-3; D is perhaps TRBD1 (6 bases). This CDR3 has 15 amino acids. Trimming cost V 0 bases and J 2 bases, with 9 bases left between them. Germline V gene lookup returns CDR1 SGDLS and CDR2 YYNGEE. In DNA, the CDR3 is TGTGCCAGCAGCGTAGCCGGGACAACTGGAAACACCATATATTTT. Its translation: CASSVAGTTGNTIYF.

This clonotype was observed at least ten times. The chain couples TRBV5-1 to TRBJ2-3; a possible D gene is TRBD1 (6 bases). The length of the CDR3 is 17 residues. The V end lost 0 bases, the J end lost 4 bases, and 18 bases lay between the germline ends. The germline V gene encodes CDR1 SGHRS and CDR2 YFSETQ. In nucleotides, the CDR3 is TGCGCCAGCAGCTTGGGACAATACAGGGATGTGGCAGATACGCAGTATTTT. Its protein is CASSLGQYRDVADTQYF.

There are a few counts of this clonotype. The CDR3 spells CSASFKQGNTEAFF. Here the CDR3 DNA reads TGCAGTGCTAGTTTTAAACAGGGGAACACTGAAGCTTTCTTT. The genes are TRBV20-1 and TRBJ1-1; the D gene is possibly TRBD1 (6 bases). This CDR3 spans 14 amino acids. V shed 3 bases and J shed 1 base, with 12 bases lying between them. Germline V gene data show CDR1 as DFQATT and CDR2 as SNEGSKA (reference sequence).

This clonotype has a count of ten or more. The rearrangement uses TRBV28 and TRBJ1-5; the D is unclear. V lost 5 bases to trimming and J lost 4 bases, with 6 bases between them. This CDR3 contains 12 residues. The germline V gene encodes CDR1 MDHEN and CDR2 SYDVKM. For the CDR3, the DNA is TGTGCCAGCAGTACCCAGAATCAGCCCCAGCATTTT. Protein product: CASSTQNQPQHF.

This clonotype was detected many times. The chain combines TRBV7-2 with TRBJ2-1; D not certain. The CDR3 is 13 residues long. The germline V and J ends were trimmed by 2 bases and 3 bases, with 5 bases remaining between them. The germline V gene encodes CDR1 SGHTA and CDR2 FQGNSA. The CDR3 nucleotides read TGTGCCAGCAGCTTAAGGGACTACAATGAGCAGTTCTTC. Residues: CASSLRDYNEQFF.

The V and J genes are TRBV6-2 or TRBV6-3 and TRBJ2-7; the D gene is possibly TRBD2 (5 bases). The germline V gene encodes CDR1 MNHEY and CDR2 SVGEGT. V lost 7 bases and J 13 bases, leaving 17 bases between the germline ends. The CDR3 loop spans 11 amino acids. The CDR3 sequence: CASTGNTHRYF. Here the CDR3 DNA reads TGTGCCAGCACCGGGAATACCCATCGATACTTC.

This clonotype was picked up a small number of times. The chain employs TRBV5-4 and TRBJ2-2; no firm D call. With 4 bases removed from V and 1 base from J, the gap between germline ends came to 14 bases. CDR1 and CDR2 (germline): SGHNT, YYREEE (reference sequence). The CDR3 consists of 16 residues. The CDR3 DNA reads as TGTGCCAGCAGCACGCGGAAAGAAAGGAACACCGGGGAGCTGTTTTTT. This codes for CASSTRKERNTGELFF.

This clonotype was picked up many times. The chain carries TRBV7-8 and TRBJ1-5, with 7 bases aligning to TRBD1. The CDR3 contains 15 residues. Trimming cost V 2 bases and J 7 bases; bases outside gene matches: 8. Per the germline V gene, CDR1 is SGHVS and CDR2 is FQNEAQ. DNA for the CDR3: TGTGCCAGCAGCTTATCCGGGACAGTAGGGCAGCCCCAGCATTTT. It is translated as CASSLSGTVGQPQHF.

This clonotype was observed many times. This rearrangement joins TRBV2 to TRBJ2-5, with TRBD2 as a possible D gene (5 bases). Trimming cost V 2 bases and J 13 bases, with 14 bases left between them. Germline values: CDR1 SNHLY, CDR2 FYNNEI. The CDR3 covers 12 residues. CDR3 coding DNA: TGTGCCAGCAGTGAACACAGAGGGTCACGGTACTTC. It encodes CASSEHRGSRYF.